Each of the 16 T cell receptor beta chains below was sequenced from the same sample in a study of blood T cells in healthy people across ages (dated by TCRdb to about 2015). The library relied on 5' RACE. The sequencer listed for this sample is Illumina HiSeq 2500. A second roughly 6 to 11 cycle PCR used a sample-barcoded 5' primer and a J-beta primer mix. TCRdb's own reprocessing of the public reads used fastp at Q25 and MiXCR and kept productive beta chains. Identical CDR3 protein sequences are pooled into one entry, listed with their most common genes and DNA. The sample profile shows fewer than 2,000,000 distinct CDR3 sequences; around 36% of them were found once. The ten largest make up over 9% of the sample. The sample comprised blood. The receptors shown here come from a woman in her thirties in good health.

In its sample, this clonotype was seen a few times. Here the CDR3 reads CASSDGSVPYEQYF. The CDR3 region has the DNA TGTGCCAGCAGCGATGGGTCTGTCCCCTACGAGCAGTACTTC. The genes are TRBV27 and TRBJ2-7; D remains unclear. Germline V CDR1 and CDR2: MNHEY, SMNVEV (reference sequence). CDR3 length equals 14 residues. V was cut by 6 bases and J by 2 bases, with 14 bases left in between.

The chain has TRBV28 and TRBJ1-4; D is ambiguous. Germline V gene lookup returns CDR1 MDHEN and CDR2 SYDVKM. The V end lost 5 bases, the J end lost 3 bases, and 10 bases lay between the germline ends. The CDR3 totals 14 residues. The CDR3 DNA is TGTGCCAGCAGTGGAGGCGCGGCTAATGAAAAACTGTTTTTT. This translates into CASSGGAANEKLFF. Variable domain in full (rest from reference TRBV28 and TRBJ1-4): DVKVTQSSRYLVKRTGEKVFLECVQDMDHENMFWYRQDPGLGLRLIYFSYDVKMKEKGDIPEGYSVSREKKERFSLILESASTNQTSMYLCASSGGAANEKLFFGSGTQLSVL.

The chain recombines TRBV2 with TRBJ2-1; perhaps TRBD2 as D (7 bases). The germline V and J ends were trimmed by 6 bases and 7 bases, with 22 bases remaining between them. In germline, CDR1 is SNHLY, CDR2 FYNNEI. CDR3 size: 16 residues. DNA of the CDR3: TGTGCCAGCAGGGAGGGGGGGGTTGTCTATAGGAATGAGCAGTTCTTC. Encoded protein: CASREGGVVYRNEQFF.

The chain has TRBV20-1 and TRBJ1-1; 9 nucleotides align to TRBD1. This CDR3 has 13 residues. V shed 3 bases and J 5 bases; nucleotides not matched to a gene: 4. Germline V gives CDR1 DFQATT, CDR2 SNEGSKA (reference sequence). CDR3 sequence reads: CSASLGTGTEAFF. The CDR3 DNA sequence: TGCAGTGCTAGTCTGGGGACAGGGACTGAAGCTTTCTTT.

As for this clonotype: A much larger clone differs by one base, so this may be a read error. In DNA form, the CDR3 reads TGTGCCAGCAGCGTAGCACAGGGGAACTATGGCTACACCTTC. It specifies CASSVAQGNYGYTF. V and J are TRBV9 and TRBJ1-2, with 7 bases fitting TRBD1. Unmatched junction bases numbered 1, after V lost 0 bases and J lost 2 bases. The CDR3 length is 14 residues. The germline CDR1 and CDR2 sequences are SGDLS and YYNGEE.

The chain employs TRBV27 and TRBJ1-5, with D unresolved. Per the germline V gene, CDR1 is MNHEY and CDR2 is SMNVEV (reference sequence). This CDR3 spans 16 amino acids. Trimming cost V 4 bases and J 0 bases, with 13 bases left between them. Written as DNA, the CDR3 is TGTGCCAGCAGTTATTTGGGCGGCTATAGCAATCAGCCCCAGCATTTT. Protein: CASSYLGGYSNQPQHF.

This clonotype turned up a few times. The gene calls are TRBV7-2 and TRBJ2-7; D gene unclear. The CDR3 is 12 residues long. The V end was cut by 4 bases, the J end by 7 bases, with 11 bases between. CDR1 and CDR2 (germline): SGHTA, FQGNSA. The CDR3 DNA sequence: TGTGCCAGCAGCTGGCATATGAGGGAGCAGTACTTC. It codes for CASSWHMREQYF.

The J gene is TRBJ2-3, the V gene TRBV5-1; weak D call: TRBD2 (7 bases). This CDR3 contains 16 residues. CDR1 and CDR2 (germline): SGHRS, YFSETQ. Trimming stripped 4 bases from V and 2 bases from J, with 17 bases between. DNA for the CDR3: TGCGCCAGCAGCCCCCGGGGGCGGGAGATCACAGATACGCAGTATTTT. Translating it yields CASSPRGREITDTQYF.

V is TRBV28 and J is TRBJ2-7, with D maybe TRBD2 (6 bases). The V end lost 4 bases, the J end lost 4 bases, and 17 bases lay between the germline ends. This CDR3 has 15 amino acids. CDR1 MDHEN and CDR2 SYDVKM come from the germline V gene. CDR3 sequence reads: CASSSPRGTEYEQYF. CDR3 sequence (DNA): TGTGCCAGCAGTTCTCCACGGGGGACCGAATACGAGCAGTACTTC.

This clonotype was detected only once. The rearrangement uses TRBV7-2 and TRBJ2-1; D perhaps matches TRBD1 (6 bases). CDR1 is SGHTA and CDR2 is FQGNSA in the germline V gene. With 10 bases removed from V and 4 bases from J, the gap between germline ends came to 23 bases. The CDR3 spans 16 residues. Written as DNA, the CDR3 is TGTGCCAACAGGGACGCTCAGAGGAGTTGGTACAATGAGCAGTTCTTC. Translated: CANRDAQRSWYNEQFF.

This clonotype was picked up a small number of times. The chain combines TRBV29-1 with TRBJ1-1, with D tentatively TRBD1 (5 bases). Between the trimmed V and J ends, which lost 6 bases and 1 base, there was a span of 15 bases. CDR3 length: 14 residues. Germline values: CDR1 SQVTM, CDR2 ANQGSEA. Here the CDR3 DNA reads TGCAGCGTCCCTGGGGCCGGCCGGAACACTGAAGCTTTCTTT. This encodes CSVPGAGRNTEAFF.

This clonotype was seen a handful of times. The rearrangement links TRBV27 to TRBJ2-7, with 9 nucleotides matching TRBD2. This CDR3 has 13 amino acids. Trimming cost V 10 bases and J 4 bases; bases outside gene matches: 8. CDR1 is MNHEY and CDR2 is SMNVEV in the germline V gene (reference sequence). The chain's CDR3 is CATSAGGPYEQYF. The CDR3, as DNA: TGTGCCACCTCTGCGGGAGGGCCTTACGAGCAGTACTTC.

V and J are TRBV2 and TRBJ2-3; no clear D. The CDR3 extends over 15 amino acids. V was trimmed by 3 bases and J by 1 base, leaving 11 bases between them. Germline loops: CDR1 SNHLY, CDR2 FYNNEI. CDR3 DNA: TGTGCCAGCAGTGATTGGCGGTGGGGCACAGATACGCAGTATTTT. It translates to CASSDWRWGTDTQYF.

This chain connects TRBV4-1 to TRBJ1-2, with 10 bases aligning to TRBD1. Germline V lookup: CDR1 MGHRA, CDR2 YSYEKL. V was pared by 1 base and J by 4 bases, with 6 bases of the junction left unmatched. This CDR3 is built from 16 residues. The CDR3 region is CASSQGGQGFPYGYTF. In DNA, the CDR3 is TGCGCCAGCAGCCAAGGGGGACAGGGGTTCCCCTATGGCTACACCTTC.

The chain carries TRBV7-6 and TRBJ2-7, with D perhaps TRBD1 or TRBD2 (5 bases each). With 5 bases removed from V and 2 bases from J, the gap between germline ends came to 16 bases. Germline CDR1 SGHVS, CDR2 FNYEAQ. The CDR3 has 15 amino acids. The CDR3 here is CASSPRGADTYEQYF. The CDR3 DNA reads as TGTGCCAGCAGCCCCAGAGGGGCAGATACCTACGAGCAGTACTTC.

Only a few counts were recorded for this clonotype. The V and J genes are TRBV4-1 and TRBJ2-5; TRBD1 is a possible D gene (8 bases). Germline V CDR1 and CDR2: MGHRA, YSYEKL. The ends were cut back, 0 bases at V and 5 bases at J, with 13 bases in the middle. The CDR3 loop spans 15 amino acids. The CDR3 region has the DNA TGCGCCAGCAGCCAAGACACAGGGGGAGGGGAGACCCAGTACTTC. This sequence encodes CASSQDTGGGETQYF.